A single sample is the source of the 22 T cell receptor beta chains below, sequenced in a study of blood T cell repertoires in COVID-19. Clones were sequenced by immunoSEQ multiplex PCR, and TCRdb holds only the in-frame ones, with some missing. Of 200,000 to 250,000 clones listed, more than 75% are singletons. The source material was peripheral blood. These receptors were collected from a man between 40 and 49 years old with active or convalescent COVID-19.

This chain links TRBV6-4 with TRBJ1-2; 7 bases fit TRBD1. The junction had 13 bases not matched to a gene; V was cut back by 7 bases and J by 5 bases. In germline, CDR1 is MRHNA, CDR2 SNTAGT. The CDR3 is 15 residues long. The chain's CDR3 is CASTRGAGGDYGYTF. DNA for the CDR3: TGTGCCAGCACCCGTGGGGCAGGGGGTGATTATGGCTACACCTTC.

The chain combines TRBV5-1 with TRBJ1-5; TRBD1 matches 8 bases. The CDR3 loop spans 17 amino acids. CDR1 is SGHRS and CDR2 is YFSETQ in the germline V gene. With V trimmed by 2 bases and J by 7 bases, 14 bases remained unmatched. CDR3 nucleotide sequence: TGCGCCAGCAGCTTTGGGACCGGGACAGGCCCGGGGCAGCCCCAGCATTTT. It encodes CASSFGTGTGPGQPQHF. Full variable domain (rest looked up from reference TRBV5-1 and TRBJ1-5): KAGVTQTPRYLIKTRGQQVTLSCSPISGHRSVSWYQQTPGQGLQFLFEYFSETQRNKGNFPGRFSGRQFSNSRSEMNVSTLELGDSALYLCASSFGTGTGPGQPQHFGDGTRLSIL.

The table lists this clone with a few counts. The chain recombines TRBV6-5 with TRBJ2-7; TRBD1 might be the D (5 bases). Germline assignment: CDR1 MNHEY and CDR2 SVGAGI. The ends were cut back, 3 bases at V and 4 bases at J, with 16 bases in the middle. The CDR3 is 15 amino acids. As DNA, the CDR3 is TGTGCCAGCAGTTATCTCCAGGGCTCCGGGTACGAGCAGTACTTC. Its protein product is CASSYLQGSGYEQYF.

This chain joins TRBV3-1 (or the pseudogene TRBV3-2) and TRBJ2-7; 11 nucleotides match TRBD1. The CDR3 runs 13 residues. In germline, CDR1 is LGHDT, CDR2 YNNKEL (reference sequence). V lost 5 bases to trimming and J lost 6 bases; unmatched junction nucleotides: 3. CDR3 DNA sequence: TGTGCCAGCAGCGGACAGGGGGCTTCCGAGCAGTACTTC. It codes for CASSGQGASEQYF.

V and J are TRBV4-1 and TRBJ2-5; TRBD2 matches 7 bases. This CDR3 has 14 residues. Germline loops: CDR1 MGHRA, CDR2 YSYEKL. J lost 5 bases, V lost 6 bases, and 9 bases had no gene match. CDR3 amino acids: CASSGSGMWETQYF. The DNA of the CDR3 is TGCGCCAGCAGTGGGAGCGGGATGTGGGAGACCCAGTACTTC.

Of note for this clone: This CDR3 is also generated by other DNA sequences in the sample. The gene calls are TRBV5-1 and TRBJ1-1; D unresolved. The CDR3 runs to 13 residues. V lost 0 bases and J 0 bases, leaving 3 bases between the germline ends. CDR1 SGHRS and CDR2 YFSETQ come from the germline V gene. The CDR3 is CASSLAVNTEAFF. The CDR3 DNA sequence: TGCGCCAGCAGCTTGGCAGTGAACACTGAAGCTTTCTTT.

The chain carries TRBV9 and TRBJ2-2; 7 bases agree with TRBD1. CDR3 length: 18 amino acids. CDR1 and CDR2 (germline): SGDLS, YYNGEE. With 4 bases clipped from V and 2 bases from J, the junction kept 14 bases outside the gene matches. The CDR3 is CASSLTGDSIVNTGELFF. In DNA, the CDR3 is TGTGCCAGCAGCTTAACTGGGGACAGCATAGTAAACACCGGGGAGCTGTTTTTT.

The CDR3 spells CASSQDGFGKARDTEAFF. The CDR3 DNA is TGCGCCAGCAGCCAAGACGGGTTCGGAAAGGCCAGGGACACTGAAGCTTTCTTT. The rearrangement links TRBV4-1 to TRBJ1-1, with D tentatively TRBD1 (5 bases). Trimming left V 0 bases short and J 3 bases short, with 20 bases between. Germline V gene data show CDR1 as MGHRA and CDR2 as YSYEKL. The CDR3 spans 18 residues.

The rearrangement uses TRBV19 and TRBJ2-7; 9 bases map to TRBD1. Germline-derived CDR1 and CDR2 are LNHDA and SQIVND (reference sequence). V trimming: 8 bases; J trimming: 1 base; junction bases outside the gene matches: 9. The CDR3 length is 15 residues. CDR3 DNA sequence: TGTGCCAGTTCCTTGCCGGGACAGGGATCCTACGAGCAGTACTTC. Translating gives CASSLPGQGSYEQYF.

This chain connects TRBV9 to TRBJ1-2; D gene uncertain. Germline V gene lookup returns CDR1 SGDLS and CDR2 YYNGEE. This CDR3 has 14 residues. V lost 1 base, J lost 1 base, and 8 bases lay in between. The CDR3 DNA is TGTGCCAGCAGCGTATATGCCGGTAACTATGGCTACACCTTC. Protein product: CASSVYAGNYGYTF.

This clone was seen a single time. In the same sample, other DNA sequences code for this CDR3. Here the CDR3 reads CASSLVAGGGNEQFF. CDR3 nucleotides: TGTGCCAGCAGTTTAGTAGCGGGAGGTGGCAATGAGCAGTTCTTC. The J gene is TRBJ2-1, the V gene TRBV27; 10 positions agree with TRBD2. Germline V gene sequence: CDR1 MNHEY, CDR2 SMNVEV (reference sequence). J was trimmed by 6 bases and V by 2 bases; bases with no gene match: 4. CDR3 length: 15 amino acids.

The rearrangement links TRBV2 to TRBJ2-3; 13 nucleotides line up with TRBD2. CDR1 is SNHLY and CDR2 is FYNNEI in the germline V gene. Unmatched junction bases numbered 9, after V lost 6 bases and J lost 3 bases. CDR3 length: 17 residues. DNA of the CDR3: TGTGCCAGCAGGAGACCACTAGCGGGGGGGTTAACAGATACGCAGTATTTT. It is translated as CASRRPLAGGLTDTQYF.

The chain carries TRBV23-1 and TRBJ2-7, with 10 nucleotides matching TRBD2. TRBV23-1 is recorded as an ORF, its role being uncertain. There are 17 residues in the CDR3. Trimming cost V 3 bases and J 1 base; bases outside gene matches: 9. The CDR3 DNA reads TGCGCCAGCAGTCAGCCCCTACTAGCGGGGCTTTCCTACGAGCAGTACTTC. Translating it yields CASSQPLLAGLSYEQYF.

V is TRBV30 and J is TRBJ2-7; 8 positions match TRBD2. The CDR3 runs to 15 residues. The germline V gene has CDR1 GTSNPN and CDR2 SVGIG (reference sequence). Trimming took 2 bases from V and 0 from J; bases not matched to a gene: 6. Here the CDR3 reads CAWSKQSGSSYEQYF. Here the CDR3 DNA reads TGTGCCTGGAGTAAGCAGAGCGGGAGCTCCTACGAGCAGTACTTC.

The chain combines TRBV5-1 with TRBJ1-1, with D possibly being TRBD1 (6 bases). Germline CDR1 reads SGHRS; CDR2 reads YFSETQ. The V end lost 4 bases, the J end lost 2 bases, and 12 bases lay between the germline ends. This CDR3 has 14 amino acids. Here the CDR3 DNA reads TGCGCCAGCAGCCCGCGGACAGACAACACTGAAGCTTTCTTT. Residues: CASSPRTDNTEAFF.

This chain links TRBV6-5 with TRBJ2-2; D possibly corresponds to TRBD1 (6 bases). V gave up 4 bases and J gave up 4 bases, with 16 bases separating them. CDR1 and CDR2 from the germline V gene are MNHEY and SVGAGI. There are 16 residues in the CDR3. The CDR3 coding sequence is TGTGCCAGCAGTTCCTTTCCCGGACAGACCACCGGGGAGCTGTTTTTT. It is translated as CASSSFPGQTTGELFF.

The chain carries TRBV5-4 and TRBJ1-1; possible D gene TRBD1, 5 bases. The V and J ends lost 0 bases and 5 bases respectively, with 14 bases between them. The CDR3 runs to 15 residues. Germline loops: CDR1 SGHNT, CDR2 YYREEE (reference sequence). The CDR3 nucleotides are TGTGCCAGCAGCTTGGCAGGGCAAGTAGATACTGAAGCTTTCTTT. This encodes CASSLAGQVDTEAFF.

This clone showed up just a few times. The rearrangement joins TRBV28 to TRBJ2-5, with 12 nucleotides matching TRBD2. The CDR3 is 16 amino acids. Germline V lookup: CDR1 MDHEN, CDR2 SYDVKM. V shed 5 bases and J 7 bases; nucleotides not matched to a gene: 11. The CDR3 reads CASSPEAASGRVTQYF. The CDR3 DNA follows: TGTGCCAGCAGTCCCGAAGCGGCTAGCGGGAGGGTGACCCAGTACTTC.

This sequence joins TRBV28 and TRBJ1-2; 9 positions match TRBD1. Losses at the gene ends were 10 bases for V and 5 bases for J; bases not matched to a gene: 14. CDR3 length: 15 residues. Germline lookup yields CDR1 MDHEN and CDR2 SYDVKM. This CDR3 reads CATLPQGAGWYGYTF. CDR3 bases: TGTGCCACCTTACCACAGGGGGCAGGGTGGTATGGCTACACCTTC.

The rearrangement links TRBV5-1 to TRBJ2-3; no definite D call. V lost 0 bases to trimming and J lost 2 bases, with 4 bases between them. In germline, CDR1 is SGHRS, CDR2 YFSETQ. The CDR3 is 13 residues long. The DNA of the CDR3 is TGCGCCAGCAGCTTGGTAGACACAGATACGCAGTATTTT. This codes for CASSLVDTDTQYF.

This clone was seen once. The V and J genes are TRBV10-3 and TRBJ1-1; 7 nucleotides align to TRBD1. V shed 2 bases, J shed 5 bases, and the junction held 5 bases outside the gene matches. The germline CDR1 and CDR2 sequences are ENHRY and SYGVKD. This CDR3 comprises 14 residues. The CDR3 here is CAISEGRGWTEAFF. CDR3 sequence (DNA): TGTGCCATCAGTGAGGGCAGGGGGTGGACTGAAGCTTTCTTT.

This clone was detected only a few times. The chain is built from TRBV12-2 and TRBJ2-1; the D call in the table, TRBD2, was not verified against the DNA. TRBV12-2 is deemed a pseudogene. The CDR3 contains 15 residues. This CDR3 reads CASRLGTSGNLEQFF. The CDR3, as DNA: TGTGCAAGTCGCTTAGGAACTAGCGGGAATCTGGAGCAGTTCTTC.